What follows is one T cell receptor beta chain and its context. Its antigen is unknown. Qualities for individual bases were not recorded, and no much larger clone is one base off. This entry comes from a study of T cell repertoires in cytomegalovirus infection (dated by TCRdb to 2018 to 2020). Study-wide context: Recently identified HLA-C-restricted CMV epitopes, whose presentation resists viral immunomodulation, were targeted by peptide stimulations together with well-studied HLA-B-restricted epitopes. Because public TCR beta signatures pointed to carriage of CMV infection together with the matching HLA type, the HLA type of each donor mattered for the analysis.

The instrument was an Illumina HiSeq 1500. TCRdb ran its own pipeline on the public reads, namely fastp trimming at Q25 and MiXCR clone calling, and kept in-frame beta chains. For every CDR3 protein sequence, its rows merge into one entry that carries the most common genes and DNA. In this sample the table shows around 100,000 distinct CDR3 sequences, under 55% of which occur a single time. Approximately 74% of the sample comes from the top ten. Results and caveats for the whole study, not just this receptor: The ex vivo response was dominated by HLA-C-restricted CMV-specific TCR beta clonotypes, and the single most frequent clonotype in two of eight donors was supplied by these HLA-C-restricted clonotypes. In both this cohort and an independent roughly 350-donor cohort, the cumulative frequency of public TCR beta family members distinguished carriers of CMV infection plus the relevant HLA type.

Read against the paper, the sample's treatment or condition label means: in vitro stimulation with specific CMV peptide epitopes to enrich CMV-specific T cells. The input for sequencing was CD8+ T cells from cultured PBMCs, taken from culture after CMV antigen stimulation. This TCR was sampled from a human donor in good health (CMV status not recorded). Some clones in this sample may be carry-over from other donors' samples.

The CDR3 protein: CASSSTGLAGYNEQFF. The nucleotide sequence is TGTGCCAGCAGCTCGACCGGACTAGCGGGTTACAATGAGCAGTTCTTC. The chain couples TRBV7-6 to TRBJ2-1, and 11 bases in between align with TRBD2. CDR1 SGHVS and CDR2 FNYEAQ were looked up in the germline V gene. Ends trimmed: V by 4 bases, J by 4 bases; bases unmatched to a gene: 6. The CDR3 holds 16 amino acids from the cysteine to the phenylalanine. Only the CDR3 part of the read is kept: 48 bases, read in frame from the first base.